The entry below gives a single T cell receptor beta chain sequence along with its context. The antigen remains undetermined. One end of the junction is discordant with germline, which a read error may explain. Amplified material comprised TCR beta CDR3 regions derived from RNA transcripts. First-round RT-PCR employed HTBI primers, with a second-round multiplex PCR after it. One entry per CDR3 protein, called by TCRdb with MiXCR from the multiplex PCR reads. The sample includes over a million distinct CDR3 sequences, less than 45% of them seen just once. The data were taken from a study of Graves' ophthalmopathy and Graves' hyperthyroidism. Study-wide findings and caveats: The model's ophthalmopathy progression predictions had roughly 69% sensitivity and 72% to 75% specificity. Ophthalmopathy could be told apart from stable hyperthyroidism by a 13-signature model (around 88% sensitivity, approximately 81% specificity).

The CDR3 has 15 amino acids. Germline lookup yields CDR1 DFQATT and CDR2 SNEGSKA (reference sequence). The chain combines TRBV20-1 with TRBJ2-1; the match to TRBD2 covers 10 bases. The sample taken for sequencing was peripheral blood or thyroid tissue (not recorded which). The sequence came from an adult man with Graves' hyperthyroidism. CDR3 protein: CSARDTSGTHNGQFF. As DNA, the CDR3 is TGCAGTGCTAGAGACACTAGCGGGACACACAATGGGCAGTTCTTC.